Here is one TCR beta chain with its context. Its specificity is not known. Enrollment shut out patients with autoimmune disease history or systemic immunosuppression. The germline CDR1 and CDR2 sequences are LNHDA and SQIVND (reference sequence). V lost 7 bases, J lost 3 bases, and 13 bases lay in between. The CDR3 contains 13 residues. TCRdb keeps only in-frame clones here, not all; method: immunoSEQ multiplex PCR. Of tens of thousands of clones detected, over 70% appear once; the ten largest clones hold around 0.54%. The sample belongs to a study of OX40 agonist ivuxolimab in advanced cancers. The study's findings and limits: Antigen specificity was not determined for the expanded peripheral T cells. Average numbers of expanded clones were greater in CD8+ T cells than in CD4+.

The TCR sequence derives from an adult with an advanced solid tumor such as melanoma, head and neck, liver or kidney cancer. The chain carries TRBV19 and TRBJ2-7; D uncertain. Sample: CD4+ or CD8+ T cells sorted from blood, taken in a trial of the OX40 agonist ivuxolimab. The CDR3 sequence is CASNVGINYEQYF. In nucleotides, the CDR3 is TGTGCCAGTAACGTGGGCATCAACTACGAGCAGTACTTC.